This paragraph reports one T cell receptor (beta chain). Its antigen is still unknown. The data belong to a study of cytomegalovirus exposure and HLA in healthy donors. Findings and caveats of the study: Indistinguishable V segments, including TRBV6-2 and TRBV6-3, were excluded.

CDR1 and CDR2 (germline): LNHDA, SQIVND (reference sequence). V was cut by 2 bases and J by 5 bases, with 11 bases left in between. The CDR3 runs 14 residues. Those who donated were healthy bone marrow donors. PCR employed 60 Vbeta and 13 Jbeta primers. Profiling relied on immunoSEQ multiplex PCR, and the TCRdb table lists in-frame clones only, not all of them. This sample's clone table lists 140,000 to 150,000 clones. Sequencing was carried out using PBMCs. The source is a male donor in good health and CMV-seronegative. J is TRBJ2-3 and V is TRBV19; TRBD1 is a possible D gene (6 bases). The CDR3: CASSIKGGGDTQYF. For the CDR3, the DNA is TGTGCCAGTAGTATAAAAGGGGGTGGAGATACGCAGTATTTT. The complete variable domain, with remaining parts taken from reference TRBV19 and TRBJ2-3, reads DGGITQSPKYLFRKEGQNVTLSCEQNLNHDAMYWYRQDPGQGLRLIYYSQIVNDFQKGDIAEGYSVSREKKESFPLTVTSAQKNPTAFYLCASSIKGGGDTQYFGPGTRLTVL.